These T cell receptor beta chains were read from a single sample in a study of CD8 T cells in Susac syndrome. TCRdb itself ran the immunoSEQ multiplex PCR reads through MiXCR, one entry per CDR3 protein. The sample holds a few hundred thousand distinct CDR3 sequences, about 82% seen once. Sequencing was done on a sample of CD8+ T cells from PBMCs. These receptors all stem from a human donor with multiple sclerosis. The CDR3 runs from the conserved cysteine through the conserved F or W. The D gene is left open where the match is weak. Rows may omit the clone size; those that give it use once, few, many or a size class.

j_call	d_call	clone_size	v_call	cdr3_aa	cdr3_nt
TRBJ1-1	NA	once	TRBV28	CASTSSGRMNTEAFF	TGTGCCAGCACATCGTCAGGGCGGATGAACACTGAAGCTTTCTTT
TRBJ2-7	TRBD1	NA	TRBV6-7	CASSYRDSGHEQYF	TGTGCCAGCAGTTACCGGGACAGCGGACACGAGCAGTACTTC
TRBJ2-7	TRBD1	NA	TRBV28	CASSWGASRDRSYEQYF	TGTGCCAGCAGTTGGGGGGCTTCGCGGGACAGGAGTTACGAGCAGTACTTC
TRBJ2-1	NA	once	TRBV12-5	CASGLGTYNEQFF	TGTGCTAGTGGTTTGGGGACCTACAATGAGCAGTTCTTC
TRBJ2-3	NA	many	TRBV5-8	CASSLPSEYSDTQYF	TGTGCCAGCAGCTTGCCCTCAGAATACTCAGATACGCAGTATTTT
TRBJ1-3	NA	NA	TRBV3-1	CASSQSGDTIYF	TGTGCCAGCAGCCAATCGGGAGACACCATATATTTT
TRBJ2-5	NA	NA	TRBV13	CASSPVGSGETQYF	TGTGCCAGCAGCCCCGTCGGCTCCGGAGAGACCCAGTACTTC
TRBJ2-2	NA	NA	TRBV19	CASTSPSSTGELFF	TGTGCCAGTACTTCACCCAGCAGCACCGGGGAGCTGTTTTTT
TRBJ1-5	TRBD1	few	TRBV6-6	CASSDVGTGTQPQHF	TGTGCCAGCAGCGATGTTGGGACAGGGACTCAGCCCCAGCATTTT
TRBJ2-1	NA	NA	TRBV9	CASSARDWTYNEQFF	TGTGCCAGCAGCGCCCGGGACTGGACCTACAATGAGCAGTTCTTC
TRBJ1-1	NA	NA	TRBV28	CASSTLQAGATEAFF	TGTGCCAGCAGTACCCTTCAGGCCGGGGCCACTGAAGCTTTCTTT
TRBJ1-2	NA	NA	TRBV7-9	CASSLSRQAHGYTF	TGTGCCAGCAGCTTATCTAGACAGGCTCATGGCTACACCTTC
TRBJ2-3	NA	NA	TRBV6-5	CASSYVWRPSSTDTQYF	TGTGCCAGCAGTTACGTGTGGAGACCTAGTAGCACAGATACGCAGTATTTT
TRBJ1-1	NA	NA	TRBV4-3	CASSQDAGAGAEAFF	TGCGCCAGCAGCCAAGACGCGGGGGCGGGCGCTGAAGCTTTCTTT
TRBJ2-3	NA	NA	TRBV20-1	CSARSQRGDTQYF	TGCAGTGCTAGATCTCAGAGGGGAGATACGCAGTATTTT
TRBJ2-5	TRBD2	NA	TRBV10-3	CAISVRQGGETQYF	TGTGCCATCAGTGTTCGGCAGGGAGGGGAGACCCAGTACTTC
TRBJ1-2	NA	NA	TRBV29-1	CSADREDGYYGYTF	TGCAGCGCCGACCGGGAGGACGGCTACTATGGCTACACCTTC
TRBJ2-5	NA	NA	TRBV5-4	CASSLDRDGGETQYF	TGTGCCAGCAGCTTGGATCGGGACGGCGGAGAGACCCAGTACTTC
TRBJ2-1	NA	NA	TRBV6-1	CASGDVSASSYNEQFF	TGTGCCAGCGGAGATGTGTCAGCTAGCTCCTACAATGAGCAGTTCTTC
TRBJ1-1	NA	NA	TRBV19	CASRLGGMNTEAFF	TGTGCCAGTAGATTAGGGGGGATGAACACTGAAGCTTTCTTT
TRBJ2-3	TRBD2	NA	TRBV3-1	CASSLRLAGRTDTQYF	TGTGCCAGCAGCCTACGACTAGCGGGTCGCACAGATACGCAGTATTTT
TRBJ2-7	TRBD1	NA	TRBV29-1	CSVDRSGDRGSYEQYF	TGCAGCGTTGATAGAAGTGGGGACAGGGGTTCCTACGAGCAGTACTTC
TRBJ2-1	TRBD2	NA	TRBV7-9	CASSAHTSGNYNEQFF	TGTGCCAGCAGCGCTCATACTAGCGGGAACTACAATGAGCAGTTCTTC
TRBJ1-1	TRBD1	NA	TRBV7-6	CASSLASGTGEAFF	TGTGCCAGCAGCTTAGCTTCCGGGACAGGTGAAGCTTTCTTT
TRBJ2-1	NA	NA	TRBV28	CASSFFLWLAQFF	TGTGCCAGCAGTTTTTTCTTATGGCTAGCTCAGTTCTTC
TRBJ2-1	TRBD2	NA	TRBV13	CASSSSGTSGNEQFF	TGTGCCAGCAGCTCCTCCGGGACTAGCGGTAATGAGCAGTTCTTC
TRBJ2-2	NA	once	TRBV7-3	CASSSFGANTGELFF	TGTGCCAGCAGCTCTTTCGGGGCTAACACCGGGGAGCTGTTTTTT
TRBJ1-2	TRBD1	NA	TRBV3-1	CASSQGDRAPYGYTF	TGTGCCAGCAGCCAAGGAGACAGGGCCCCCTACGGCTACACCTTC
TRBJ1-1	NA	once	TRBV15	CATSRVEVNTEAFF	TGTGCCACCAGCAGAGTTGAGGTAAACACTGAAGCTTTCTTT
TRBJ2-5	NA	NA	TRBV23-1	CASSRRGDKGTQYF	TGCGCCAGCAGCCGTCGCGGGGATAAGGGGACCCAGTACTTC
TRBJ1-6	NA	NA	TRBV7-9	CASSFAGPNSPLHF	TGTGCCAGCAGCTTCGCCGGACCGAATTCACCCCTCCACTTT
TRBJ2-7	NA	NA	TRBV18	CASSPWGPDFLYEQYF	TGTGCCAGCTCACCATGGGGCCCTGATTTTCTCTACGAGCAGTACTTC
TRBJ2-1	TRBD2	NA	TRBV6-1	CASSQLAGGTYNEQFF	TGTGCCAGCAGCCAATTAGCGGGAGGGACCTACAATGAGCAGTTCTTC
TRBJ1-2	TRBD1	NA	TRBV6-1	CASSERGQDPVYGYTF	TGTGCCAGCAGTGAACGAGGACAGGACCCCGTTTATGGCTACACCTTC
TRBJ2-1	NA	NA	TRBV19	CASSIVTGAEQFF	TGTGCCAGTAGTATAGTAACGGGAGCGGAGCAGTTCTTC
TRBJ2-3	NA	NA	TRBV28	CASSPRRGGTDTQYF	TGTGCCAGCAGTCCCCGCAGGGGAGGCACAGATACGCAGTATTTT
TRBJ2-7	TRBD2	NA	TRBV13	CASSVWTSGSRYEQYF	TGTGCCAGCAGCGTTTGGACTAGCGGGAGTCGTTACGAGCAGTACTTC
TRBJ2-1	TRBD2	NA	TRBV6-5	CASSKPGLAHEQFF	TGTGCCAGCAGTAAACCGGGACTAGCCCATGAGCAGTTCTTC
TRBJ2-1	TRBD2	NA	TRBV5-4	CASSLWGGLAGNEQFF	TGTGCCAGCAGCCTTTGGGGTGGGCTAGCGGGCAATGAGCAGTTCTTC
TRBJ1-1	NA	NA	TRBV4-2	CASSQRIGASTEAFF	TGTGCCAGCAGCCAACGAATAGGGGCAAGCACTGAAGCTTTCTTT
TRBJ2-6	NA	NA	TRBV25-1	CASTIPRGESSGANVLTF	TGTGCCAGCACTATACCCCGGGGTGAAAGCTCTGGGGCCAACGTCCTGACTTTC
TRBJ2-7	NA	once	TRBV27	CASSALHEQYF	TGTGCCAGCTCCGCCCTCCACGAGCAGTACTTC
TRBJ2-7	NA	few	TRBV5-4	CASSLVGQRAYEQYF	TGTGCCAGCAGCTTGGTAGGACAGAGGGCCTACGAGCAGTACTTC
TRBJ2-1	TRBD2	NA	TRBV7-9	CASSHSRGGAINEQFF	TGTGCCAGCAGCCATTCGCGGGGGGGAGCGATCAATGAGCAGTTCTTC
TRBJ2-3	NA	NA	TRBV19	CASSIGTGMADTQYF	TGTGCCAGTAGTATCGGAACAGGGATGGCAGATACGCAGTATTTT
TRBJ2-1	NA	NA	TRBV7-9	CASSLVPGRLSYNEQFF	TGTGCCAGCAGCTTAGTTCCGGGGAGACTCTCCTACAATGAGCAGTTCTTC
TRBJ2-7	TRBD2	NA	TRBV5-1	CASSLESGGYYEQYF	TGCGCCAGCAGCTTGGAATCGGGAGGGTACTACGAGCAGTACTTC
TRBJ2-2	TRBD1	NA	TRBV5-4	CASSGQGATGELFF	TGTGCCAGCAGCGGACAGGGGGCAACCGGGGAGCTGTTTTTT